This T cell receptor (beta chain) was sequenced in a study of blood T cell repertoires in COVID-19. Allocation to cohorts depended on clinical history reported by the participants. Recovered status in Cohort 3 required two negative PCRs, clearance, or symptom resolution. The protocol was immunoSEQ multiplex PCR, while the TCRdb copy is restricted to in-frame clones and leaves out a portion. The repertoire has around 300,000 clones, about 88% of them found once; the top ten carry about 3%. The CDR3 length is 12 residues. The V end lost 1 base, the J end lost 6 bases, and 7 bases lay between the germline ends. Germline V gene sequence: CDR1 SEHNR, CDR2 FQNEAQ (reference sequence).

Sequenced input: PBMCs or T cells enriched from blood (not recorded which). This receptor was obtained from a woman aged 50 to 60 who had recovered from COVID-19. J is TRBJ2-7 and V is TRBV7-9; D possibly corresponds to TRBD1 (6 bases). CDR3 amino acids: CASSLEQGEQYF. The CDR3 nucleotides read TGTGCCAGCAGCTTAGAACAGGGCGAGCAGTACTTC.